A selection of T cell receptor beta chains follows, all from one sample in a study of immune evolution from preneoplasia to lung adenocarcinoma. Here immunoSEQ multiplex PCR was the method, and the copy in TCRdb shows in-frame clones only, minus some. Counted here are around 20,000 clones, less than 80% occurring once; the ten biggest clones make up roughly 5.3%. The specimen sequenced was FFPE invasive lung adenocarcinoma tissue. These receptor sequences come from a person aged 55-75 years with lung adenocarcinoma. The CDR3 runs from the conserved cysteine through the conserved F or W. Each record gives: D gene, clone size, V gene, J gene, CDR3 DNA, CDR3 protein. The D gene is left open where the match is weak. Clone size is given for some rows only: seen once, a few or many times, or a class if the clone is expanded.

D gene: .
clone size: .
V gene: TRBV29-1
J gene: TRBJ1-2
CDR3 DNA: TGCAGCGTTGACAGAATCTATGGCTACACCTTC
CDR3 protein: CSVDRIYGYTF

D gene: TRBD2
clone size: .
V gene: TRBV6-1
J gene: TRBJ2-1
CDR3 DNA: TGTGCCAGCAGTGTTTATAGCGGGAGGGCCTACAATGAGCAGTTCTTC
CDR3 protein: CASSVYSGRAYNEQFF

D gene: TRBD2
clone size: once
V gene: TRBV29-1
J gene: TRBJ2-5
CDR3 DNA: TGCAGCGTGAGAGGCGGGAGGGTGGGAGAGACCCAGTACTTC
CDR3 protein: CSVRGGRVGETQYF

D gene: TRBD1
clone size: few
V gene: TRBV27
J gene: TRBJ1-5
CDR3 DNA: TGTGCCAGCAGTCGACAGGGGCGTCAGCCCCAGCATTTT
CDR3 protein: CASSRQGRQPQHF

D gene: .
clone size: medium-sized
V gene: TRBV14
J gene: TRBJ1-2
CDR3 DNA: TGTGCCAGCAGCCCTACCGAACAGTATGGCTACACCTTC
CDR3 protein: CASSPTEQYGYTF

D gene: .
clone size: .
V gene: TRBV4-1
J gene: TRBJ2-6
CDR3 DNA: TGCGCCAGCAGCTTCGCGGGGAGGTCTGGGGCCAACGTCCTGACTTTC
CDR3 protein: CASSFAGRSGANVLTF

D gene: .
clone size: .
V gene: TRBV28
J gene: TRBJ1-2
CDR3 DNA: TGTGCCAGCAGTTTTCTAGGGACGGTAGACTATGGCTACACCTTC
CDR3 protein: CASSFLGTVDYGYTF

D gene: TRBD1
clone size: .
V gene: TRBV5-6
J gene: TRBJ2-3
CDR3 DNA: TGTGCCAGCAGCTGGACAGGGCCCACAGATACGCAGTATTTT
CDR3 protein: CASSWTGPTDTQYF

D gene: .
clone size: .
V gene: TRBV5-5
J gene: TRBJ2-5
CDR3 DNA: TGTGCCAGCAGCTCCTCAGGGGTTTGGGAGACCCAGTACTTC
CDR3 protein: CASSSSGVWETQYF

D gene: .
clone size: .
V gene: TRBV6-1
J gene: TRBJ2-2
CDR3 DNA: TGTGCCAGCAGTGAAGTTAGAGGGACATACAACACCGGGGAGCTGTTTTTT
CDR3 protein: CASSEVRGTYNTGELFF

D gene: TRBD1
clone size: few
V gene: TRBV28
J gene: TRBJ2-1
CDR3 DNA: TGTGCCAGCAGTTTGTCCTACAGGGGGGTTTTTGAGGATGAGCAGTTCTTC
CDR3 protein: CASSLSYRGVFEDEQFF

D gene: TRBD2
clone size: few
V gene: TRBV5-4
J gene: TRBJ2-1
CDR3 DNA: TGTGCCAGCAGCTTGGGAGGAGCGGGAGGGTTCAATGAGCAGTTCTTC
CDR3 protein: CASSLGGAGGFNEQFF

D gene: TRBD1
clone size: .
V gene: TRBV6-1
J gene: TRBJ1-1
CDR3 DNA: TGTGCCAGCAGTACCTGGACAGGGGGGGTCACTGAAGCTTTCTTT
CDR3 protein: CASSTWTGGVTEAFF

D gene: TRBD1
clone size: .
V gene: TRBV27
J gene: TRBJ2-3
CDR3 DNA: TGTGCCAGCAGTTCCTACAGGGGTACGCAGTATTTT
CDR3 protein: CASSSYRGTQYF

D gene: TRBD1
clone size: .
V gene: TRBV27
J gene: TRBJ1-2
CDR3 DNA: TGTGCCAGCAGTATGCGGACAGGGGGCGTCGGCTACACCTTC
CDR3 protein: CASSMRTGGVGYTF

D gene: TRBD2
clone size: .
V gene: TRBV28
J gene: TRBJ2-3
CDR3 DNA: TGTGCCAGCATCACCGGGACTAGCGGGAGAGTAGATACGCAGTATTTT
CDR3 protein: CASITGTSGRVDTQYF

D gene: .
clone size: .
V gene: TRBV4-2
J gene: TRBJ1-1
CDR3 DNA: TGTGCCAGCAGCCAAGGGCTCCAAGGAACTGAAGCTTTCTTT
CDR3 protein: CASSQGLQGTEAFF

D gene: .
clone size: .
V gene: TRBV11-2
J gene: TRBJ1-1
CDR3 DNA: TGTGCCAGCAGCTTGGACACTGAAGCTTTCTTT
CDR3 protein: CASSLDTEAFF

D gene: .
clone size: .
V gene: TRBV27
J gene: TRBJ1-2
CDR3 DNA: TGTGCCAGCAGTTTTGGTGGGGGGGGGCTCTATGGCTACACCTTC
CDR3 protein: CASSFGGGGLYGYTF

D gene: .
clone size: .
V gene: TRBV7-9
J gene: TRBJ2-1
CDR3 DNA: TGTGCCAGCAGCTTCGGTGGCAGGGGAGGCCATGAGCAGTTCTTC
CDR3 protein: CASSFGGRGGHEQFF

D gene: .
clone size: .
V gene: TRBV7-9
J gene: TRBJ2-1
CDR3 DNA: TGTGCCAGCAGCTTAGCCTCCCGGTTGGATGAGCAGTTCTTC
CDR3 protein: CASSLASRLDEQFF

D gene: .
clone size: .
V gene: TRBV25-1
J gene: TRBJ2-7
CDR3 DNA: TGTGCCAGCAGTGGGAGGGGGCAGTACGAGCAGTACTTC
CDR3 protein: CASSGRGQYEQYF

D gene: TRBD2
clone size: .
V gene: TRBV7-9
J gene: TRBJ2-7
CDR3 DNA: TGTGCCAGCAGCTTAGTTGCGGGAGCGAACTACGAGCAGTACTTC
CDR3 protein: CASSLVAGANYEQYF

D gene: TRBD2
clone size: .
V gene: TRBV4-1
J gene: TRBJ2-3
CDR3 DNA: TGCGCCAGCAGCCGACTAGCGACTACGGGCGCAGATACGCAGTATTTT
CDR3 protein: CASSRLATTGADTQYF

D gene: TRBD1
clone size: few
V gene: TRBV9
J gene: TRBJ2-3
CDR3 DNA: TGTGCCAGCAGCGTAGCTGGCAGGGGGACAGATACGCAGTATTTT
CDR3 protein: CASSVAGRGTDTQYF

D gene: .
clone size: .
V gene: TRBV11-2
J gene: TRBJ1-2
CDR3 DNA: TGTGCCAGCAGCTTAGGTAGCTACTCGGCGACCACCTTC
CDR3 protein: CASSLGSYSATTF

D gene: .
clone size: once
V gene: TRBV18
J gene: TRBJ1-3
CDR3 DNA: TGTGCCAGCTCACAGCCCGGGAAATCAGACACCATATATTTT
CDR3 protein: CASSQPGKSDTIYF

D gene: TRBD2
clone size: few
V gene: TRBV11-2
J gene: TRBJ2-2
CDR3 DNA: TGTGCCAGCAGCTTAGAGGCGGGAGGTAACGGGGAGCTGTTTTTT
CDR3 protein: CASSLEAGGNGELFF

D gene: .
clone size: .
V gene: TRBV5-1
J gene: TRBJ2-1
CDR3 DNA: TGCGCCAGCAGCGTCGGTTCCTACAATGAGCAGTTCTTC
CDR3 protein: CASSVGSYNEQFF

D gene: TRBD1
clone size: few
V gene: TRBV7-9
J gene: TRBJ2-2
CDR3 DNA: TGTGCCAGCAGACCGGGACAGGCGAACACCGGGGAGCTGTTTTTT
CDR3 protein: CASRPGQANTGELFF

D gene: TRBD2
clone size: .
V gene: TRBV28
J gene: TRBJ2-1
CDR3 DNA: TGTGCCAGCAGTTTAGCGGGAGGTCCGGTCTCCTACAATGAGCAGTTCTTC
CDR3 protein: CASSLAGGPVSYNEQFF

D gene: TRBD2
clone size: .
V gene: TRBV7-2
J gene: TRBJ2-7
CDR3 DNA: TGTGCCAGCAGCTTAGGAGTCTTCGGCGGGAGGGCAGGCGAGCAGTACTTC
CDR3 protein: CASSLGVFGGRAGEQYF

D gene: TRBD2
clone size: once
V gene: TRBV7-3
J gene: TRBJ2-1
CDR3 DNA: TGTGCCAGCAGCATAACTAGCGGGAGTCCTTACAATGAGCAGTTCTTC
CDR3 protein: CASSITSGSPYNEQFF

D gene: .
clone size: .
V gene: TRBV5-4
J gene: TRBJ1-1
CDR3 DNA: TGTGCCAGCAGCGAAGGGGGGGGGTTGGGAACTGAAGCTTTCTTT
CDR3 protein: CASSEGGGLGTEAFF

D gene: TRBD1
clone size: .
V gene: TRBV2
J gene: TRBJ2-3
CDR3 DNA: TGTGCCAGTCAGGGGGCTGCAGATACGCAGTATTTT
CDR3 protein: CASQGAADTQYF

D gene: .
clone size: .
V gene: TRBV6-1
J gene: TRBJ2-1
CDR3 DNA: TGTGCCAGCAGTGCTTCTGCGGGTTCAGGGTCGAATGAGCAGTTCTTC
CDR3 protein: CASSASAGSGSNEQFF

D gene: TRBD2
clone size: once
V gene: TRBV4-2
J gene: TRBJ2-3
CDR3 DNA: TGTGCCAGCAGCCAAGATCTTGTTACTAGCGGGAGTCCTGATACGCAGTATTTT
CDR3 protein: CASSQDLVTSGSPDTQYF

D gene: TRBD2
clone size: .
V gene: TRBV7-9
J gene: TRBJ2-1
CDR3 DNA: TGTGCTAGCAGCTTACTAGCGGGAGGGAGCTACAATGAGCAGTTCTTC
CDR3 protein: CASSLLAGGSYNEQFF

D gene: .
clone size: .
V gene: TRBV28
J gene: TRBJ2-5
CDR3 DNA: TGTGCCGGTACCTTACCCTGGGAGACCCAGTACTTC
CDR3 protein: CAGTLPWETQYF

D gene: .
clone size: .
V gene: TRBV7-2
J gene: TRBJ1-2
CDR3 DNA: TGTGCCAGCAGCGACTACAGGGAAAGCTATGGCTACATCTTC
CDR3 protein: CASSDYRESYGYIF

D gene: .
clone size: .
V gene: TRBV7-2
J gene: TRBJ1-1
CDR3 DNA: TGTGCCAGCAGCTTAGGAATGGCAGGATGGAACACTGAAGCTTTCTTT
CDR3 protein: CASSLGMAGWNTEAFF

D gene: .
clone size: .
V gene: TRBV4-2
J gene: TRBJ2-3
CDR3 DNA: TGTGCCAGCAGCCAGCGGAGGGGGGACACAGATACGCAGTATTTT
CDR3 protein: CASSQRRGDTDTQYF